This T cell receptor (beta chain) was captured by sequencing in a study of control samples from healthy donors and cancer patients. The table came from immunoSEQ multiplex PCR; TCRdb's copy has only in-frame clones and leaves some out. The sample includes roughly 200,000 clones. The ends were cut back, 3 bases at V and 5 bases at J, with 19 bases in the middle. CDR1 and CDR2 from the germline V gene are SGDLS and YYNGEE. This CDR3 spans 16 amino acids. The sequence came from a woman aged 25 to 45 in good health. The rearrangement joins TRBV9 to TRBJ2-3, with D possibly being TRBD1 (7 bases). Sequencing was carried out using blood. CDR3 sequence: CASSDYLNQGGDTQYF. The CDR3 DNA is TGTGCCAGCAGCGATTACCTTAACCAGGGGGGAGATACGCAGTATTTT.